The sequence of this T cell receptor beta chain was determined in a study of cytomegalovirus exposure and HLA in healthy donors. The germline CDR1 and CDR2 sequences are LNHDA and SQIVND (reference sequence). The V segment lost 5 bases and the J segment 5 bases; nucleotides outside the gene matches: 7. The CDR3 is made up of 15 amino acids. The study ran its PCR with 60 Vbeta and 13 Jbeta primers. The protocol was immunoSEQ multiplex PCR, while the TCRdb copy is restricted to in-frame clones and leaves out a portion. The sample has about 150,000 clones; more than 70% are singletons. The V gene is TRBV19, the J gene TRBJ1-5, with 9 positions matching TRBD1. This clonotype originated in a boy aged 2-15 years in good health and CMV-seronegative. Material for sequencing was PBMCs. CDR3 region: CASSLIRDRDQPQHF. The CDR3 nucleotides read TGTGCCAGTAGTCTAATCCGGGACAGGGATCAGCCCCAGCATTTT.